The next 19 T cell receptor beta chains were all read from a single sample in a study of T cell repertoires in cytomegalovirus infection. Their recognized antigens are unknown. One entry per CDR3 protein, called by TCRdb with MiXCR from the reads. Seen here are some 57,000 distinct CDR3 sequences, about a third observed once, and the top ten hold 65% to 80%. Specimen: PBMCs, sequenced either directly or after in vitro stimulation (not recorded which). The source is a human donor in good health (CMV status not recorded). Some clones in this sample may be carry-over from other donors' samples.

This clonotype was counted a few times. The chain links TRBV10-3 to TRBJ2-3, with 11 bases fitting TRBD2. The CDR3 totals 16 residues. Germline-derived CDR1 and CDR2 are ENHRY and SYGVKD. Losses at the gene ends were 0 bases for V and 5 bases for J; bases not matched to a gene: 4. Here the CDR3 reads CAISESSGGAQDTQYF. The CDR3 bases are TGTGCCATCAGTGAGTCTAGCGGGGGGGCCCAAGATACGCAGTATTTT.

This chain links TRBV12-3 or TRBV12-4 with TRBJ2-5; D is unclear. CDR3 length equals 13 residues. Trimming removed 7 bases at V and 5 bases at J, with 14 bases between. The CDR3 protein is CASTLAEHETQYF. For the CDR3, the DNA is TGTGCCAGCACCCTGGCCGAGCATGAGACCCAGTACTTC.

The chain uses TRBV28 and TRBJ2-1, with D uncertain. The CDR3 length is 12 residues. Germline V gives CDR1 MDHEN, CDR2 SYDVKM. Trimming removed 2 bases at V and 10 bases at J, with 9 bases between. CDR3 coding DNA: TGTGCCAGCAGTTTAGTAGTTGGGGAGCAGTTCTTC. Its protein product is CASSLVVGEQFF.

CDR3 sequence (DNA): TGTGCCAGCTCACCACAGCTCGGGAGGGAGTATGGCTACACCTTC. Translated: CASSPQLGREYGYTF. The chain couples TRBV18 to TRBJ1-2; D gene uncertain. The CDR3 is 15 residues long. Germline CDR1 reads KGHSH; CDR2 reads LQKENI. Trimming removed 1 base from V and 5 bases from J, with 14 bases in between.

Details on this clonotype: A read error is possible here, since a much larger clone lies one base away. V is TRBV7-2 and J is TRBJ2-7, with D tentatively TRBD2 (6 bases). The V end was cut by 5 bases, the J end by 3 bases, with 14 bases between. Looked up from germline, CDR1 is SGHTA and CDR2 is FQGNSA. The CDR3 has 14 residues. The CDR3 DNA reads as TGTGCCAGCAGCCAGGAGGGGCTTAGCTACGAGCAGTACTTC. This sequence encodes CASSQEGLSYEQYF.

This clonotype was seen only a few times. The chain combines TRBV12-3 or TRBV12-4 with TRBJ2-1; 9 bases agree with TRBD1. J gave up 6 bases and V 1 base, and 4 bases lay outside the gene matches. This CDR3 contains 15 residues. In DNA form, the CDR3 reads TGTGCCAGCAGTTTAGGGGACAGGGACGTCAATGAGCAGTTCTTC. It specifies CASSLGDRDVNEQFF.

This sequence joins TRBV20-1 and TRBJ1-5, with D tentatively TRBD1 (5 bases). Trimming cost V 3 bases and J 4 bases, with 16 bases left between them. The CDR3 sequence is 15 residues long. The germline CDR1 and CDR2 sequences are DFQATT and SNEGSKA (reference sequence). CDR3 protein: CSASPGTQTNQPQHF. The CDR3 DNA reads TGCAGTGCTAGCCCCGGGACGCAAACAAATCAGCCCCAGCATTTT.

The CDR3, as DNA: TGTGCCAGCATGGAGAGCTCTGGAAACACCATATATTTT. Its protein is CASMESSGNTIYF. The chain is built from TRBV28 and TRBJ1-3; D is unclear. Germline V gene lookup returns CDR1 MDHEN and CDR2 SYDVKM. With 7 bases removed from V and 0 bases from J, the gap between germline ends came to 7 bases. The CDR3 totals 13 residues.

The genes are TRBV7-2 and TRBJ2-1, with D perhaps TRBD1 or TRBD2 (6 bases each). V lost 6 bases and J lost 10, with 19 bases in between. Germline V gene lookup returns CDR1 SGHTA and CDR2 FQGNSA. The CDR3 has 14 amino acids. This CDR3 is CASRRGGPPQEQFF. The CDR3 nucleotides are TGTGCCAGCAGGCGAGGGGGGCCGCCTCAAGAGCAGTTCTTC.

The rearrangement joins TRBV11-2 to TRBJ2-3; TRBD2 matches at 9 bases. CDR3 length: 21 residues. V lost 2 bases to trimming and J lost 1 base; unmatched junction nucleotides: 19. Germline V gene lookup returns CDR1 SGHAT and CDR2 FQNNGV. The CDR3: CASSLNWALAGFDMGTDTQYF. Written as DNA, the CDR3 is TGTGCCAGCAGCTTAAATTGGGCTCTAGCGGGATTTGACATGGGCACAGATACGCAGTATTTT. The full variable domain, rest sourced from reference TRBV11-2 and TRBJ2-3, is EAGVAQSPRYKIIEKRQSVAFWCNPISGHATLYWYQQILGQGPKLLIQFQNNGVVDDSQLPKDRFSAERLKGVDSTLKIQPAKLEDSAVYLCASSLNWALAGFDMGTDTQYFGPGTRLTVL.

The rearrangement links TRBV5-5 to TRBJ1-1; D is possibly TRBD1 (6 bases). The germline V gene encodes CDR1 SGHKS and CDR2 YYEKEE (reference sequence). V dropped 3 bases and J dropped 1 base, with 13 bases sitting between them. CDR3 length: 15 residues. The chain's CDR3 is CASSSMTGGNTEAFF. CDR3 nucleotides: TGTGCCAGCAGCTCGATGACAGGTGGGAACACTGAAGCTTTCTTT. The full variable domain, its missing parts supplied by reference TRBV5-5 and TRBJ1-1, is DAGVTQSPTHLIKTRGQQVTLRCSPISGHKSVSWYQQVLGQGPQFIFQYYEKEERGRGNFPDRFSARQFPNYSSELNVNALLLGDSALYLCASSSMTGGNTEAFFGQGTRLTVV.

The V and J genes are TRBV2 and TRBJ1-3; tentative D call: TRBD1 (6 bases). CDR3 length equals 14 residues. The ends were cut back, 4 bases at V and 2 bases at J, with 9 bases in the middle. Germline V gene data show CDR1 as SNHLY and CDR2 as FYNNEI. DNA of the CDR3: TGTGCCAGCAGTGCGCAGGGGCCTGGAAACACCATATATTTT. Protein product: CASSAQGPGNTIYF.

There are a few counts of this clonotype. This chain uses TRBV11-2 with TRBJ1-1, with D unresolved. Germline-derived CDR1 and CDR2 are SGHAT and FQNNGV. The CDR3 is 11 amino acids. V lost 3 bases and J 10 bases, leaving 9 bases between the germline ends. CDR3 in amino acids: CASSLASRAFF. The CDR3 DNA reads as TGTGCCAGCAGCTTGGCATCCAGAGCTTTCTTT.

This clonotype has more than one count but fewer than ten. CDR3 sequence: CASSNTGTNTEAFF. The CDR3 coding sequence is TGTGCCAGCAGCAACACCGGGACGAACACTGAAGCTTTCTTT. The chain links TRBV11-2 to TRBJ1-1; D might be TRBD1 (5 bases). Trimming shortened V by 5 bases and J by 1 base, and 11 bases separated the two germline ends. Germline V gives CDR1 SGHAT, CDR2 FQNNGV. The CDR3 sequence is 14 residues long.

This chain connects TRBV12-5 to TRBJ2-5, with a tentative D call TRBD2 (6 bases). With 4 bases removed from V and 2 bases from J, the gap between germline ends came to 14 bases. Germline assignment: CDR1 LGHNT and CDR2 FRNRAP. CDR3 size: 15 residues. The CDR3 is CASGSGGSGQETQYF. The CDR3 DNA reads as TGTGCTAGTGGTTCTGGAGGGTCTGGGCAAGAGACCCAGTACTTC. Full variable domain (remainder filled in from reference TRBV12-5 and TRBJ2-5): DARVTQTPRHKVTEMGQEVTMRCQPILGHNTVFWYRQTMMQGLELLAYFRNRAPLDDSGMPKDRFSAEMPDATLATLKIQPSEPRDSAVYFCASGSGGSGQETQYFGPGTRLLVL.

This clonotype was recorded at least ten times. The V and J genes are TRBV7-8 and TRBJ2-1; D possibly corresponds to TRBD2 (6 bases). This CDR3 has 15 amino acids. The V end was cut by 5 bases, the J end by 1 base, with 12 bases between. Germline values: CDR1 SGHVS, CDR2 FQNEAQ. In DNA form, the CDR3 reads TGTGCCAGCAGCCGCCCGGGAGTATCCTACAATGAGCAGTTCTTC. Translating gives CASSRPGVSYNEQFF.

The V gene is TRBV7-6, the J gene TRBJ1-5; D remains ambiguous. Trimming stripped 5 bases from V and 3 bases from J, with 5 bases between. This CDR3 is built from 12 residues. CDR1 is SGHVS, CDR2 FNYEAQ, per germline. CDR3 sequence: CASSEANQPQHF. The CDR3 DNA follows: TGTGCCAGCAGCGAGGCCAATCAGCCCCAGCATTTT.

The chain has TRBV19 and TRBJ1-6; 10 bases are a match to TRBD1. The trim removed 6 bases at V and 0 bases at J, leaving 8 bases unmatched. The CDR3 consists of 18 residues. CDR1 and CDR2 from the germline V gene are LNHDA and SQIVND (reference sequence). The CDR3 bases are TGTGCCAGTAGAACCCTGGGACAGGGGAGCTCCTATAATTCACCCCTCCACTTT. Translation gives CASRTLGQGSSYNSPLHF.

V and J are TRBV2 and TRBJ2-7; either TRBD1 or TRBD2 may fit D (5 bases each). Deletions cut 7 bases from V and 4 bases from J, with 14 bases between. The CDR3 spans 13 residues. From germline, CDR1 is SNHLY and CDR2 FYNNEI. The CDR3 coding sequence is TGTGCCAGCACCCGAGGGGCCGATTACGAGCAGTACTTC. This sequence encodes CASTRGADYEQYF.